Presented here are 30 T cell receptor beta chains from one specimen sequenced in a study of response to subunit inactivated influenza vaccine. One entry per CDR3 protein results from TCRdb running MiXCR on the RT-PCR reads. The sample has 450,000 to 600,000 distinct CDR3 sequences; around 8% are singletons. Sequenced material: PBMCs from blood, taken around 2 years after vaccination. These receptors were obtained from a man between 50 and 75 years old who received an inactivated influenza vaccine.

This clonotype appeared a few times. The gene calls are TRBV28 and TRBJ1-5, with D tentatively TRBD1 (6 bases). In germline, CDR1 is MDHEN, CDR2 SYDVKM. The CDR3 loop spans 15 amino acids. V lost 3 bases and J 3 bases, leaving 12 bases between the germline ends. The CDR3 loop reads CASSFQGSNNQPQHF. CDR3 bases: TGTGCCAGCAGTTTTCAGGGGTCTAACAATCAGCCCCAGCATTTT. Together with reference TRBV28 and TRBJ1-5, the CDR3 gives the full variable domain: DVKVTQSSRYLVKRTGEKVFLECVQDMDHENMFWYRQDPGLGLRLIYFSYDVKMKEKGDIPEGYSVSREKKERFSLILESASTNQTSMYLCASSFQGSNNQPQHFGDGTRLSIL.

This clonotype was counted between two and nine times. This chain connects TRBV6-2 or TRBV6-3 to TRBJ2-7; the D gene is possibly TRBD2 (6 bases). The germline V gene encodes CDR1 MNHEY and CDR2 SVGEGT. This CDR3 has 16 residues. Trimming took off 5 bases at V and 7 bases at J, with 24 bases between the two ends. The CDR3 loop reads CASSPNGRMDYVEQYF. CDR3 DNA: TGTGCCAGCAGTCCAAATGGACGGATGGACTACGTGGAGCAGTACTTC.

This clonotype was found a few times. This chain uses TRBV2 with TRBJ2-7, with D perhaps matching TRBD1 (6 bases). The CDR3 runs 16 residues. Germline CDR1 and CDR2: SNHLY and FYNNEI. Trimming left V 4 bases short and J 3 bases short, with 19 bases between. CDR3 nucleotides: TGTGCCAGCAGTGTAAGGGAGTGGGGGCCTGACTACGAGCAGTACTTC. Residues: CASSVREWGPDYEQYF.

This clonotype was found many times. This chain uses TRBV20-1 with TRBJ2-5; D remains unclear. V lost 3 bases and J lost 5, with 13 bases in between. The CDR3 has 13 residues. Per the germline V gene, CDR1 is DFQATT and CDR2 is SNEGSKA (reference sequence). The CDR3 coding sequence is TGCAGTGCTAGGTCACCGCTCGGGGAGACCCAGTACTTC. This encodes CSARSPLGETQYF.

This clonotype has only a few counts. The chain carries TRBV20-1 and TRBJ2-5; possible D gene TRBD1, 7 bases. Germline assignment: CDR1 DFQATT and CDR2 SNEGSKA (reference sequence). The CDR3 loop spans 13 amino acids. Trimming left V 3 bases short and J 5 bases short, with 13 bases between. CDR3 region: CSARSTGRETQYF. DNA of the CDR3: TGCAGTGCTAGGTCGACAGGGAGGGAGACCCAGTACTTC.

The table lists this clonotype with a few counts. V is TRBV28 and J is TRBJ2-1; TRBD1 might be the D (6 bases). There are 12 residues in the CDR3. Trimming removed 11 bases at V and 3 bases at J, with 11 bases between. Germline-derived CDR1 and CDR2 are MDHEN and SYDVKM. In nucleotides, the CDR3 is TGTGCCGCGACAGGTATCTACAATGAGCAGTTCTTC. Its translation is CAATGIYNEQFF.

This chain uses TRBV4-2 with TRBJ1-5; 7 nucleotides align to TRBD1. The germline CDR1 and CDR2 sequences are LGHNA and YNFKEQ. The CDR3 has 16 residues. J lost 6 bases, V lost 1 base, and 9 bases had no gene match. CDR3 in DNA: TGTGCCAGCAGCCAAGTCCTACAGGGGTTGGGTCAGCCCCAGCATTTT. This codes for CASSQVLQGLGQPQHF.

This clonotype was picked up a small number of times. The rearrangement links TRBV10-3 to TRBJ1-2; unclear D gene. This CDR3 has 12 amino acids. Germline CDR1 reads ENHRY; CDR2 reads SYGVKD. Between the trimmed V and J ends, which lost 6 bases and 3 bases, there was a span of 8 bases. The CDR3 reads CAISPGDYGYTF. The CDR3 bases are TGTGCCATCAGCCCTGGGGACTATGGCTACACCTTC.

Remarks on this clonotype: Given a much more abundant clone one base away, this may be a read error. CDR3 in amino acids: CASSLNSGTQETQYF. CDR3 bases: TGCGCCAGCAGCTTGAATAGCGGGACACAAGAGACCCAGTACTTC. The gene calls are TRBV5-1 and TRBJ2-5; TRBD2 matches 8 bases. The CDR3 is 15 amino acids. V shed 1 base, J shed 2 bases, and the junction held 4 bases outside the gene matches. The germline gives CDR1 SGHRS, CDR2 YFSETQ.

The chain employs TRBV20-1 and TRBJ1-1; the D is unclear. CDR1 DFQATT and CDR2 SNEGSKA come from the germline V gene (reference sequence). This CDR3 comprises 14 residues. With 0 bases removed from V and 4 bases from J, the gap between germline ends came to 12 bases. CDR3 nucleotides: TGCAGTGCTAGAGATCCAAGGGAGGCCACTGAAGCTTTCTTT. This codes for CSARDPREATEAFF.

This clonotype turned up a few times. The chain has TRBV20-1 and TRBJ1-5; 8 positions agree with TRBD1. The CDR3 contains 13 residues. V shed 3 bases and J 6 bases; nucleotides not matched to a gene: 4. Germline values: CDR1 DFQATT, CDR2 SNEGSKA (reference sequence). The CDR3 is CSARGGTGQPQHF. The CDR3 DNA reads as TGCAGTGCTAGGGGGGGGACAGGTCAGCCCCAGCATTTT.

J is TRBJ2-7 and V is TRBV4-2; unclear D gene. CDR3 length: 13 amino acids. CDR1 is LGHNA, CDR2 YNFKEQ, per germline. Trimming removed 10 bases at V and 9 bases at J, with 22 bases between. The CDR3 spells CAMGPGPGCSQYF. CDR3 sequence (DNA): TGTGCCATGGGCCCCGGTCCCGGCTGCTCGCAGTACTTC.

This chain's CDR3 is CASKWTSRGTANTGELFF. In nucleotides, the CDR3 is TGTGCCAGCAAATGGACTAGTCGGGGCACAGCTAACACCGGGGAGCTGTTTTTT. The rearrangement links TRBV6-1 to TRBJ2-2; 7 bases line up with TRBD2. The germline V gene encodes CDR1 MNHNS and CDR2 SASEGT. The CDR3 totals 18 residues. Losses at the gene ends were 7 bases for V and 2 bases for J; bases not matched to a gene: 16.

This clonotype was detected only a few times. V is TRBV15 and J is TRBJ2-7; 7 nucleotides align to TRBD1. The V and J ends lost 5 bases and 7 bases, in that order; junction bases with no gene match: 11. Germline V CDR1 and CDR2: LNHNV, YYDKDF (reference sequence). The CDR3 consists of 14 residues. CDR3: CATSYRDSLLEQYF. The CDR3 nucleotides read TGTGCCACCAGCTACCGGGACAGCCTCCTAGAGCAGTACTTC.

This clonotype has ten or more counts. This chain joins TRBV10-3 and TRBJ1-2; no clear D. V was shortened by 0 bases and J by 5 bases, with 13 bases between the two germline ends. The germline CDR1 and CDR2 sequences are ENHRY and SYGVKD. CDR3 size: 15 residues. Here the CDR3 DNA reads TGTGCCATCAGTGAGTCGAATCGAGGGTCGTATGGCTACACCTTC. This gives the protein CAISESNRGSYGYTF.

This clonotype was seen at least ten times. The chain combines TRBV25-1 with TRBJ2-1, with TRBD1 as a possible D gene (6 bases). CDR1 MGHDK and CDR2 SYGVNS come from the germline V gene. This CDR3 comprises 14 residues. Trimming pared 3 bases from V and 2 bases from J, leaving 8 bases between. The CDR3 is CASSEGAAYNEQFF. DNA for the CDR3: TGTGCCAGCAGTGAGGGGGCGGCCTACAATGAGCAGTTCTTC.

This clonotype showed up many times. CDR3 bases: TGTGCCAGCAGAGGGAGCGGGGAGACCTACAATGAGCAGTTCTTC. This gives the protein CASRGSGETYNEQFF. The rearrangement links TRBV12-3 or TRBV12-4 to TRBJ2-1; 7 nucleotides align to TRBD2. Germline trimming cut 6 bases from V and 2 bases from J; bases unmatched to any gene: 7. The CDR3 consists of 15 residues.

This clonotype was found many times. V gene TRBV28 combines with J gene TRBJ2-7; TRBD2 aligns across 8 bases. V shed 4 bases, J shed 5 bases, and the junction held 16 bases outside the gene matches. CDR1 MDHEN and CDR2 SYDVKM come from the germline V gene. This CDR3 has 17 residues. The CDR3 here is CASSSPLAGGRTHEQYF. CDR3 DNA: TGTGCCAGCAGTTCCCCCCTGGCGGGGGGCAGAACCCACGAGCAGTACTTC.

This clonotype appeared many times. The rearrangement links TRBV3-1 to TRBJ2-3; D is perhaps TRBD2 (6 bases). Germline V lookup: CDR1 LGHDT, CDR2 YNNKEL (reference sequence). The ends were cut back, 0 bases at V and 2 bases at J, with 18 bases in the middle. The CDR3 has 18 residues. CDR3 bases: TGTGCCAGCAGCCAAGATCCAGATGGGACTCCAGACACAGATACGCAGTATTTT. It translates to CASSQDPDGTPDTDTQYF.

The V gene is TRBV7-2, the J gene TRBJ2-5; D assignment may be TRBD1 or TRBD2 (6 bases each). The CDR3 has 16 amino acids. Looked up from germline, CDR1 is SGHTA and CDR2 is FQGNSA. V gave up 1 base and J gave up 2 bases, with 14 bases separating them. The CDR3 bases are TGTGCCAGCAGCTTAGGGGTGGGGGGCGGTCAAGAGACCCAGTACTTC. Its translation: CASSLGVGGGQETQYF.

This chain links TRBV29-1 with TRBJ2-2; TRBD2 agrees at 11 bases. The CDR3 extends over 17 amino acids. The junction had 12 bases not matched to a gene; V was cut back by 3 bases and J by 6 bases. Germline V gene lookup returns CDR1 SQVTM and CDR2 ANQGSEA. CDR3 bases: TGCAGCGTTGAGGAGAGGGTGACTAGCGGGGTCCCCGGGGAGCTGTTTTTT. Its translation is CSVEERVTSGVPGELFF.

The V and J genes are TRBV4-2 and TRBJ2-2; unclear D gene. Per the germline V gene, CDR1 is LGHNA and CDR2 is YNFKEQ. With 4 bases removed from V and 7 bases from J, the gap between germline ends came to 7 bases. This CDR3 is 12 amino acids long. This CDR3 reads CASSRRHGELFF. CDR3 coding DNA: TGTGCCAGCAGCCGCCGTCACGGGGAGCTGTTTTTT.

This clonotype was seen many times. The chain combines TRBV10-3 with TRBJ2-5; 11 bases are shared with TRBD1. The J segment lost 5 bases and the V segment lost 6 bases, leaving 8 bases of the junction unmatched. This CDR3 region has 15 residues. Germline V gene data show CDR1 as ENHRY and CDR2 as SYGVKD. The DNA of the CDR3 is TGTGCCATCAGGAGGACAGGGGGCGTGGATGAGACCCAGTACTTC. Protein: CAIRRTGGVDETQYF.

The chain couples TRBV7-8 to TRBJ2-7, with D possibly TRBD1 on 5 matching bases. CDR1 and CDR2 from the germline V gene are SGHVS and FQNEAQ. CDR3 size: 12 residues. V dropped 5 bases and J dropped 7 bases, with 12 bases sitting between them. The CDR3 is CASSQPTAEQYF. Here the CDR3 DNA reads TGTGCCAGCAGCCAACCGACAGCTGAGCAGTACTTC.

The chain uses TRBV3-1 and TRBJ1-1, with D unresolved. Germline CDR1 and CDR2: LGHDT and YNNKEL (reference sequence). Trimming left V 3 bases short and J 0 bases short, with 5 bases between. The CDR3 is 13 residues long. The CDR3 nucleotides are TGTGCCAGCAGCCAGAGGTTGAACACTGAAGCTTTCTTT. Its protein product is CASSQRLNTEAFF. Together with reference TRBV3-1 and TRBJ1-1, the CDR3 gives the full variable domain: DTAVSQTPKYLVTQMGNDKSIKCEQNLGHDTMYWYKQDSKKFLKIMFSYNNKELIINETVPNRFSPKSPDKAHLNLHINSLELGDSAVYFCASSQRLNTEAFFGQGTRLTVV.

At least ten counts were recorded for this clonotype. The V call is TRBV7-2, the J call TRBJ1-2; D remains unclear. CDR3 length: 15 amino acids. CDR1 and CDR2 (germline): SGHTA, FQGNSA. The V gene lost 3 bases and the J gene lost 7 bases, with 18 bases spanning the gap. The CDR3 protein is CASSLLDSRTAGYTF. The DNA of the CDR3 is TGTGCCAGCAGCTTGCTGGACTCTCGGACGGCTGGCTACACCTTC.

This clonotype was seen only a few times. The V gene is TRBV14, the J gene TRBJ2-1, with D possibly TRBD1 on 5 matching bases. Germline values: CDR1 SGHDN, CDR2 FVKESK. Trimming cost V 4 bases and J 6 bases, with 25 bases left between them. The CDR3 length is 18 residues. CDR3 DNA sequence: TGTGCCAGCAGCCCAAGTATTGTAAGGGCAGGTAGGGGCAATGAGCAGTTCTTC. This codes for CASSPSIVRAGRGNEQFF.

This clonotype has at least ten counts. The chain recombines TRBV11-2 with TRBJ2-6; D gene uncertain. V lost 2 bases, J lost 0 bases, and 5 bases lay in between. Germline V gives CDR1 SGHAT, CDR2 FQNNGV. This CDR3 spans 15 amino acids. CDR3 in amino acids: CASSLSLSGANVLTF. Here the CDR3 DNA reads TGTGCCAGCAGCTTAAGCCTCTCTGGGGCCAACGTCCTGACTTTC.

This clonotype has a count of ten or more. The genes are TRBV7-2 and TRBJ2-2; weak D call: TRBD1 (5 bases). The V and J ends lost 7 bases and 6 bases respectively, with 15 bases between them. This CDR3 is built from 14 residues. Germline assignment: CDR1 SGHTA and CDR2 FQGNSA. The CDR3 DNA follows: TGTGCCAGCACCGCAGGGTGGGTGGCCGGGGAGCTGTTTTTT. Amino acid sequence: CASTAGWVAGELFF.

A note on this clonotype: This clone may be a read error of a much larger clone one base away. As DNA, the CDR3 is TGTGCCAGCAGTTACTCGGGGTATCAGCCCCAGCATTTT. This translates into CASSYSGYQPQHF. The V call is TRBV6-6, the J call TRBJ1-5, with unresolved D. Germline V gene lookup returns CDR1 MNHNY and CDR2 SVGAGI (reference sequence). The CDR3 extends over 13 amino acids. V dropped 0 bases and J dropped 5 bases, with 5 bases sitting between them.